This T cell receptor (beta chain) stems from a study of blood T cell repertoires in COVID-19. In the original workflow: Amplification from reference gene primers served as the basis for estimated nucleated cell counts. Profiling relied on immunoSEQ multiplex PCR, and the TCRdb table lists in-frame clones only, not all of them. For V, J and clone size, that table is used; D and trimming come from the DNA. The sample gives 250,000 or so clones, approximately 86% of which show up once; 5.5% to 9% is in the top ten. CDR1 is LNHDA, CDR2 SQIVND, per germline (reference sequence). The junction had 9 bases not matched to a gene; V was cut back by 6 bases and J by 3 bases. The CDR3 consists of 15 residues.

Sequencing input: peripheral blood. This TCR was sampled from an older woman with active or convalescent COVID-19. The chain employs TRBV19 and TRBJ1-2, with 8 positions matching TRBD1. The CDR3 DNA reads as TGTGCCAGTAGAGACAGGGGCACCCCTGACTATGGCTACACCTTC. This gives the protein CASRDRGTPDYGYTF.